This T cell receptor beta chain is from a study of T cells in Graves' hyperthyroidism and ophthalmopathy. This clonotype was seen a handful of times. Its antigen is not known. There were TCR beta CDR3 regions amplified from RNA transcripts. During a first-round RT-PCR of the TCR CDR3, the HTBI primer set was used. Each CDR3 protein gets one entry after TCRdb re-called the multiplex PCR reads with MiXCR. The sample has around 600,000 distinct CDR3 sequences, about 14% seen once. Study-wide points: Ophthalmopathy was distinguished from stable hyperthyroidism by 13 V-J signatures.

Germline-derived CDR1 and CDR2 are ENHRY and SYGVKD. The CDR3 is made up of 16 amino acids. The junction had 7 bases not matched to a gene; V was cut back by 5 bases and J by 6 bases. The study excluded patients with uncontrolled infection, other autoimmune disease, pregnancy or lactation. Around 10 ml fresh peripheral blood yielded the PBMCs. The V gene is TRBV10-3, the J gene TRBJ2-2, with 12 bases matching TRBD2. The TCR was taken from a woman in her fifties or sixties with Graves' ophthalmopathy. Source material: blood. The DNA of the CDR3 is TGTGCCATCAGTCTAGCGGGAGGGCCTGGTTCCGGGGAGCTGTTTTTT. Encoded protein: CAISLAGGPGSGELFF.